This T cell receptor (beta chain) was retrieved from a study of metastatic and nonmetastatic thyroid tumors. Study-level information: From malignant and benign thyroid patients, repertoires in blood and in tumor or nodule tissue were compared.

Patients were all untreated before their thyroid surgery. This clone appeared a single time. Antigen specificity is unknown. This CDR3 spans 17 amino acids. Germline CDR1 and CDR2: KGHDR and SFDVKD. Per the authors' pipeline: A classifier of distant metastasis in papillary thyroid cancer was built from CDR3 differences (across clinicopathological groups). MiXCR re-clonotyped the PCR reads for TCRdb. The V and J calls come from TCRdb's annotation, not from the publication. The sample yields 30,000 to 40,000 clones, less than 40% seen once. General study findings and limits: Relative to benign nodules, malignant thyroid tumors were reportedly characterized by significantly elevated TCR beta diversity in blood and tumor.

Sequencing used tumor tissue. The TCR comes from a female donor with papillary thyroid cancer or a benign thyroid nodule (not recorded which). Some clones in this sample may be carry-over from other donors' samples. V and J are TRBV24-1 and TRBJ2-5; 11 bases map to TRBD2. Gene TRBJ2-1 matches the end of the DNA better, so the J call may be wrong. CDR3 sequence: CATSGSLSGRAVNEQFF. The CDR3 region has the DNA TGTGCCACCAGTGGTTCCCTTAGCGGGAGGGCCGTCAATGAGCAGTTCTTC.